The 7 T cell receptor beta chains below all came from one sample that was sequenced in a study of T-cell memory formation after mild COVID-19 (TCRdb year 2021). Library construction relied on 5' RACE. Sequenced on an Illumina NovaSeq 6000. TCRdb took the public reads, trimmed them with fastp at Q25, ran MiXCR for clone calling and kept in-frame beta chains. Under each unique CDR3 protein, matching rows form one entry showing the most common genes and DNA. The sample table shows about 57,000 distinct CDR3 sequences, and roughly an eighth are seen once. The ten top clones hold approximately 24% of the sample. The sample consisted of PBMCs or a T cell subset sorted from them (not recorded which). The receptors come from a man between 18 and 35 years old who had mild COVID-19 (a few samples of this study predate the infection). The sample titles of this study are shuffled in the database, so cell type and time point are left out; the donor was told from shared clones.

As to this clonotype: At one of its ends the junction is not consistent with the germline gene, which may arise from a read error. V and J are TRBV5-1 and TRBJ2-2, with 7 bases identical to TRBD1. This CDR3 is 15 amino acids long. Germline V gives CDR1 SGHRS, CDR2 YFSETQ. CDR3 nucleotide sequence: TGCGCCAGCAGCCCGAGACAGGGAACCACCGGGGAGCTGATTTTT. Translation: CASSPRQGTTGELIF. Full variable domain (missing parts from reference TRBV5-1 and TRBJ2-2): KAGVTQTPRYLIKTRGQQVTLSCSPISGHRSVSWYQQTPGQGLQFLFEYFSETQRNKGNFPGRFSGRQFSNSRSEMNVSTLELGDSALYLCASSPRQGTTGELIFGEGSRLTVL.

This clonotype has more than one count but fewer than ten. The V gene is TRBV30, the J gene TRBJ2-7, with D perhaps assigned TRBD1 or TRBD2 (6 bases each). The CDR3 is 15 amino acids. Germline lookup yields CDR1 GTSNPN and CDR2 SVGIG (reference sequence). V was clipped by 1 base and J by 2 bases, with 15 bases between them. The CDR3 reads CAWSEPYGGTYEQYF. CDR3 sequence (DNA): TGTGCCTGGAGTGAGCCGTACGGGGGCACCTACGAGCAGTACTTC.

This clonotype was found a few times. The chain joins TRBV6-5 to TRBJ2-1; 8 nucleotides agree with TRBD1. This CDR3 has 17 residues. The germline CDR1 and CDR2 sequences are MNHEY and SVGAGI. V lost 5 bases to trimming and J lost 6 bases; unmatched junction nucleotides: 15. This CDR3 is CASSRTGLGVGANEQFF. CDR3 nucleotides: TGTGCCAGCAGTCGGACAGGGTTAGGGGTAGGGGCCAATGAGCAGTTCTTC.

Only a few counts were recorded for this clonotype. V is TRBV20-1 and J is TRBJ2-5; 8 nucleotides agree with TRBD2. The germline V gene has CDR1 DFQATT and CDR2 SNEGSKA (reference sequence). The CDR3 sequence is 13 residues long. Trimming removed 6 bases from V and 2 bases from J; junction bases left unmatched: 5. CDR3 sequence: CSARGGRQETQYF. Here the CDR3 DNA reads TGCAGTGCACGCGGGGGGAGACAAGAGACCCAGTACTTC.

The chain links TRBV7-8 to TRBJ2-5; D is ambiguous. The V end lost 7 bases, the J end lost 4 bases, and 7 bases lay between the germline ends. The CDR3 is 11 residues long. Germline V gene lookup returns CDR1 SGHVS and CDR2 FQNEAQ. The CDR3 coding sequence is TGTGCCAGCACCATCGGAGAGACCCAGTACTTC. Translation gives CASTIGETQYF.

The rearrangement links TRBV7-2 to TRBJ2-2; D gene ambiguous. Deletions cut 5 bases from V and 4 bases from J, with 8 bases between. CDR1 is SGHTA, CDR2 FQGNSA, per germline. This CDR3 is built from 13 residues. CDR3 DNA sequence: TGTGCCAGCAGCCCGTCGACCACCGGGGAGCTGTTTTTT. Protein product: CASSPSTTGELFF.

This clonotype was detected many times. The rearrangement links TRBV6-5 to TRBJ2-3; D ambiguous. V lost 6 bases and J lost 4, with 11 bases in between. The germline V gene encodes CDR1 MNHEY and CDR2 SVGAGI. The CDR3 has 13 amino acids. The CDR3 sequence: CASSLLFADTQYF. The CDR3 region has the DNA TGTGCCAGCAGCCTCCTGTTCGCAGATACGCAGTATTTT.